Included here is one T cell receptor (beta chain) sequence, with context. Generated by immunoSEQ multiplex PCR, the TCRdb table keeps only in-frame clones and is missing some. The data contain tens of thousands of clones, around 90% of them seen just once; the ten biggest clones take up around 0.38%. The entry originates in a study of technical replicates of blood from several donors. With 6 bases removed from V and 8 bases from J, the gap between germline ends came to 10 bases. CDR1 is SGHTA and CDR2 is FQGTGA in the germline V gene. The CDR3 has 11 residues. The sample consisted of T cells isolated from PBMCs. The TCR originated in a human donor in good health. The genes are TRBV7-3 and TRBJ1-1; tentative D call: TRBD1 (6 bases). CDR3 protein: CASRSDREAFF. CDR3 bases: TGTGCCAGCAGATCGGACAGAGAAGCTTTCTTT.